This is a list of T cell receptor beta chains from one sample in a study of beta chain features in type 1 diabetes. The repertoire was sequenced with immunoSEQ multiplex PCR; TCRdb's copy has only in-frame clones and lacks some. The sample yields around 300,000 clones, 7% to 9% seen once. Sequenced input: central memory CD4+ T cells from blood. The receptor source for this set is a woman aged 18-29 years in good health. CDR3s include the opening cysteine and the closing phenylalanine or tryptophan. D genes are given only for firm matches. Clone size is shown for a subset of rows, as once, few, many or a class of expanded clone.

>TRBJ1-4|.|few|TRBV4-2
CASSQNQLLGEKLFF
TGTGCCAGCAGCCAGAATCAATTACTAGGGGAAAAACTGTTTTTT
>TRBJ1-2|.|.|TRBV4-3
CASSQDAGMRNGYTF
TGCGCCAGCAGCCAAGACGCAGGGATGCGGAATGGCTACACCTTC
>TRBJ2-7|.|few|TRBV27
CASSSGRQDPSYEQYF
TGTGCCAGCAGTTCAGGAAGACAGGATCCCTCCTACGAGCAGTACTTC
>TRBJ2-6|TRBD1|few|TRBV27
CASSQGGAGANVLTF
TGTGCCAGCAGCCAAGGGGGCGCTGGGGCCAACGTCCTGACTTTC
>TRBJ2-1|.|.|TRBV29-1
CSVANNEQFF
TGCAGCGTTGCTAACAATGAGCAGTTCTTC
>TRBJ1-2|.|few|TRBV29-1
CSVSLGSGNYGYTF
TGCAGCGTCTCTTTAGGGTCGGGGAACTATGGCTACACCTTC
>TRBJ1-1|.|.|TRBV6-1
CASSGRAVSTEAFF
TGTGCCAGCAGTGGTAGGGCAGTAAGCACTGAAGCTTTCTTT
>TRBJ2-6|.|.|TRBV30
CASTGYGANVLTF
TGTGCCTCAACAGGGTATGGGGCCAACGTCCTGACTTTC
>TRBJ2-1|.|few|TRBV30
CAWSVGYNEQFF
TGTGCCTGGAGTGTGGGGTACAATGAGCAGTTCTTC
>TRBJ2-5|.|.|TRBV11-3
CASSPTVATLGGTQYF
TGTGCCAGCAGCCCGACTGTCGCGACACTTGGAGGGACCCAGTACTTC
>TRBJ2-3|.|.|TRBV19
CASSPGPRQDTQYF
TGTGCCAGTAGCCCGGGTCCCCGGCAAGATACGCAGTATTTT
>TRBJ2-6|TRBD1|many|TRBV9
CASSRRDRGSILPGANVLTF
TGTGCCAGCAGCCGTCGGGACAGGGGATCTATTCTACCTGGGGCCAACGTCCTGACTTTC
>TRBJ1-1|.|.|TRBV11-1
CASRGRGNTEAFF
TGTGCCAGCAGGGGCAGGGGAAACACTGAAGCTTTCTTT
>TRBJ2-1|TRBD2|many|TRBV7-2
CASSSSRIAGGYEQFF
TGTGCCAGCAGCTCCTCCCGGATAGCGGGAGGCTATGAGCAGTTCTTC
>TRBJ2-7|.|few|TRBV6-5
CASSPHYEQYF
TGTGCCAGCAGCCCTCACTACGAGCAGTACTTC
>TRBJ2-5|.|.|TRBV5-1
CASSLFGAQETQYF
TGCGCCAGCAGCTTGTTTGGAGCCCAAGAGACCCAGTACTTC
>TRBJ1-1|.|many|TRBV14
CASSPFPSAEAFF
TGTGCCAGCAGCCCCTTTCCGTCCGCTGAAGCTTTCTTT
>TRBJ1-3|.|few|TRBV7-2
CASSLAGNTIYF
TGTGCCAGCAGCTTAGCGGGAAACACCATATATTTT
>TRBJ1-1|.|.|TRBV4-2
CASTIPVPTAENTEAFF
TGTGCCAGCACCATCCCCGTCCCGACAGCAGAGAACACTGAAGCTTTCTTT
>TRBJ1-3|.|few|TRBV20-1
CSASIRNTIYF
TGCAGTGCTAGTATTAGAAACACCATATATTTT
>TRBJ2-6|.|.|TRBV15
CATNVLTF
TGTGCCACCAACGTCCTGACTTTC
>TRBJ2-7|.|.|TRBV6-5
CASSPRASSYEQYF
TGTGCCAGCAGTCCGCGGGCCAGCTCCTACGAGCAGTACTTC
>TRBJ2-1|.|few|TRBV4-2
CASSQGDYNEQFF
TGTGCCAGCAGCCAAGGGGACTACAATGAGCAGTTCTTC
>TRBJ1-2|TRBD1|.|TRBV5-4
CASSFGTDNYGYTF
TGTGCCAGCAGCTTCGGGACAGACAACTATGGCTACACCTTC
>TRBJ1-2|TRBD1|few|TRBV29-1
CSVGGQGSYNYGYTF
TGCAGCGTTGGGGGACAGGGATCTTATAACTATGGCTACACCTTC
>TRBJ2-1|.|.|TRBV18
CASSPSQDLREFF
TGTGCCAGCTCACCAAGCCAGGATCTAAGGGAGTTCTTC
>TRBJ2-3|.|.|TRBV5-6
CASRSPVGTSATDTQYF
TGTGCCAGCAGAAGCCCCGTAGGAACAAGTGCCACAGATACGCAGTATTTT
>TRBJ1-2|TRBD1|few|TRBV7-9
CASSLIGGQWGYTF
TGTGCCAGCAGCTTAATAGGGGGCCAGTGGGGCTACACCTTC
>TRBJ2-1|TRBD2|few|TRBV29-1
CSARGRSGGRDEQFF
TGCAGCGCCCGTGGCCGCAGCGGGGGCCGGGATGAGCAGTTCTTC
>TRBJ1-2|.|.|TRBV4-3
CASSQDPDFYGYTF
TGCGCCAGCAGCCAAGATCCCGACTTCTATGGCTACACCTTC